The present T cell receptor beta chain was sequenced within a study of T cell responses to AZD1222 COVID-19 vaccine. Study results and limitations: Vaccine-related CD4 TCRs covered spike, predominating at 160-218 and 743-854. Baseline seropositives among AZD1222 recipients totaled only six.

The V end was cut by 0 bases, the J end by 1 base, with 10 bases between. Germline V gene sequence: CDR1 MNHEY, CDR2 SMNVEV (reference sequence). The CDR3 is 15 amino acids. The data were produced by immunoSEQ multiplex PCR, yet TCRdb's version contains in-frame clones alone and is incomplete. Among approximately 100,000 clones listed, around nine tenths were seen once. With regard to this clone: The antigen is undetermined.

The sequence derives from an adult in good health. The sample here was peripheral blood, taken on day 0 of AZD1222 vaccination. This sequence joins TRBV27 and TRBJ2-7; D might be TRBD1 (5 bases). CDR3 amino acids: CASSLSRAVSYEQYF. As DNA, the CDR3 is TGTGCCAGCAGTTTATCCAGGGCAGTATCCTACGAGCAGTACTTC.